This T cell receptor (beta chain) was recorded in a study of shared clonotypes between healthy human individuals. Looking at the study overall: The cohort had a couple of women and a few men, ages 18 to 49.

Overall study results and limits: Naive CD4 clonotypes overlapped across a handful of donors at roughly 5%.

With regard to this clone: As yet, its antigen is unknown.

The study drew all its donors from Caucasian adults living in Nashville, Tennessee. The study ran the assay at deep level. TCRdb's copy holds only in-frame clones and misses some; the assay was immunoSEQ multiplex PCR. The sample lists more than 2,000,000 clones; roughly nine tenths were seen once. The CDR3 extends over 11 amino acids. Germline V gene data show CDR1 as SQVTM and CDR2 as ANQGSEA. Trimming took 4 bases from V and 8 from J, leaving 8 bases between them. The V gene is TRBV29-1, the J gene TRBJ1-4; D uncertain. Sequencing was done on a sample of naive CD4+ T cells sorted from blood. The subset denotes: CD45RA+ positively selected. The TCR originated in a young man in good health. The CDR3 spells CSVAVVEKLFF. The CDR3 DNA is TGCAGCGTTGCTGTGGTGGAAAAACTGTTTTTT.